The clone carrying this T cell receptor beta chain was counted between two and nine times. Treatment given: PENTA 11 planned treatment interruption arm or continuous ART arm. RNA-based 3' RACE libraries used unique molecular identifiers. MiXCR, applied by TCRdb to the 3' RACE reads, yields one record per CDR3 protein. The sample lists approximately 96,000 distinct CDR3 sequences; about 7.2% were seen once. This entry comes from a study of HIV-infected children after antiretroviral therapy interruption. The CDR3 loop spans 14 amino acids. Germline V gene data show CDR1 as MNHNS and CDR2 as SASEGT. V lost 8 bases and J lost 0, with 12 bases in between.

The genes are TRBV6-1 and TRBJ2-3, with D maybe TRBD2 (6 bases). This TCR came from a pool of human donors with HIV. The sequences come from CD45RA+ CD4+ T cells from PBMCs, pooled from several time points, collected from a donor given antiretroviral therapy, either interrupted or continuous. Subset defined: naive CD4+ CD45RA+ CD45RO- T cells. The CDR3 nucleotides read TGTGCCAGCGGGGGGATCTTTAGCACAGATACGCAGTATTTT. Translated: CASGGIFSTDTQYF.